Each of the 11 T cell receptor beta chains below was sequenced from the same sample in a study of low-dose radiotherapy and immunotherapy resistance in tumors. Priming of first-strand cDNA relied on TRAV- and TRBV-specific primers (covering alpha and beta chains). A roughly 19-cycle PCR with a constant-region primer and V-primer adapter amplified TCRs. TCRdb called the reads again in MiXCR, with one record for every CDR3 protein. Of 9,500 to 14,000 distinct CDR3 sequences in the sample, less than 60% were seen once. The source is a human donor with advanced metastatic prostate, ovarian, gallbladder or colorectal cancer (not recorded which). This table probably holds off-target reads from a library built for another chain.

The chain joins TRBV3-1 to TRBJ1-4, with D unclear. Germline CDR1 reads LGHDT; CDR2 reads YNNKEL (reference sequence). The CDR3 contains 15 residues. V was pared by 1 base and J by 3 bases, with 9 bases between. The CDR3 nucleotides read TGTGCCAGCAGCCAAGGGATTGGGTCTAATGAAAAACTGTTTTTT. Translation: CASSQGIGSNEKLFF. The full variable domain, its missing parts supplied by reference TRBV3-1 and TRBJ1-4, is DTAVSQTPKYLVTQMGNDKSIKCEQNLGHDTMYWYKQDSKKFLKIMFSYNNKELIINETVPNRFSPKSPDKAHLNLHINSLELGDSAVYFCASSQGIGSNEKLFFGSGTQLSVL.

The V gene is TRBV11-2, the J gene TRBJ2-3, with 7 positions matching TRBD2. J gave up 4 bases and V 4 bases, and 8 bases lay outside the gene matches. This CDR3 comprises 15 residues. Germline loops: CDR1 SGHAT, CDR2 FQNNGV. The CDR3 is CASSSLGGRADTQYF. The CDR3 nucleotides read TGTGCCAGCAGCTCCCTGGGAGGGCGGGCAGATACGCAGTATTTT.

CDR3 nucleotides: TGTGCCAGCAGTATCGGGGGTTTGGACACTGAAGCTTTCTTT. It codes for CASSIGGLDTEAFF. The V gene is TRBV12-3 or TRBV12-4, the J gene TRBJ1-1; weak D call: TRBD1 (5 bases). The CDR3 sequence is 14 residues long. V dropped 5 bases and J dropped 3 bases, with 13 bases sitting between them.

The chain combines TRBV21-1 with TRBJ2-7; TRBD1 is the table's D call and was not checked against the DNA. TRBV21-1 represents a pseudogene. The CDR3 extends over 15 amino acids. The CDR3 protein is CASSKGGQATYEQYF. In DNA, the CDR3 is TGTGCCAGCAGCAAAGGGGGACAGGCGACCTACGAGCAGTACTTC.

V is TRBV2 and J is TRBJ2-7; D not resolved. Germline V CDR1 and CDR2: SNHLY, FYNNEI. The length of the CDR3 is 13 residues. Trimming shortened V by 1 base and J by 4 bases, and 8 bases separated the two germline ends. The CDR3 region is CASSEDTRYEQYF. In DNA form, the CDR3 reads TGTGCCAGCAGTGAAGATACCAGATACGAGCAGTACTTC.

Sample share makes this clonotype medium-sized (0.01 to 0.1%). This sequence joins TRBV12-3 or TRBV12-4 and TRBJ2-7; D may match TRBD1 or TRBD2 (5 bases each). Trimming shortened V by 3 bases and J by 1 base, and 13 bases separated the two germline ends. CDR3 length: 15 amino acids. The CDR3 DNA sequence: TGTGCCAGCAGTTTGAGCCGGGACCCTTCCTACGAGCAGTACTTC. Translation gives CASSLSRDPSYEQYF.

A few counts support this clonotype. This sequence joins TRBV19 and TRBJ1-2; 8 bases agree with TRBD1. V gave up 4 bases and J gave up 9 bases; unmatched junction bases: 10. The germline V gene has CDR1 LNHDA and CDR2 SQIVND (reference sequence). The CDR3 is 14 amino acids. CDR3 sequence (DNA): TGTGCCAGTAGTAACGAAGGGACAGGCCGAAGCTACACCTTC. Translated, it gives CASSNEGTGRSYTF.

The chain recombines TRBV3-1 with TRBJ2-7; 8 nucleotides match TRBD1. This CDR3 spans 13 amino acids. Trimming at V came to 5 bases and at J to 4 bases, leaving 4 bases not matched to a gene. Germline CDR1 and CDR2: LGHDT and YNNKEL (reference sequence). Here the CDR3 DNA reads TGTGCCAGCAGCTACGGACAGGGTTACGAGCAGTACTTC. Encoded protein: CASSYGQGYEQYF.

The chain employs TRBV15 and TRBJ1-5, with 10 bases aligning to TRBD1. The CDR3 contains 16 residues. Germline V CDR1 and CDR2: LNHNV, YYDKDF (reference sequence). V lost 0 bases, J lost 4 bases, and 3 bases stayed unmatched. As DNA, the CDR3 is TGTGCCACCAGCAGAGAAAGGACAGGGGGTAATCAGCCCCAGCATTTT. This codes for CATSRERTGGNQPQHF.

This clonotype was detected a few times. The rearrangement uses TRBV19 and TRBJ2-3; D may be TRBD1 or TRBD2 (5 bases each). CDR1 is LNHDA and CDR2 is SQIVND in the germline V gene (reference sequence). The CDR3 is made up of 14 amino acids. Trimming took 7 bases from V and 6 from J, leaving 17 bases between them. The CDR3 coding sequence is TGTGCCAGTACACCGGGACCCCCGAGGGATACGCAGTATTTT. This gives the protein CASTPGPPRDTQYF.

This clonotype occurred once. This chain links TRBV2 with TRBJ1-2; possibly TRBD1 for D (5 bases). This CDR3 region has 12 residues. Germline values: CDR1 SNHLY, CDR2 FYNNEI. Trimming took off 8 bases at V and 8 bases at J, with 15 bases between the two ends. CDR3 DNA: TGTGCCAGCCATCGGACGGGGGGAGGCTACACCTTC. Amino acids: CASHRTGGGYTF.